This TCR beta chain was obtained from a study of blood T cell repertoires in COVID-19. Across 20 to 25 US areas, participants ranged in age from about 18 to 89 years. Participant-given clinical history determined each cohort assignment. The data were produced by immunoSEQ multiplex PCR, yet TCRdb's version contains in-frame clones alone and is incomplete. The data hold about 440,000 clones, with roughly 88% observed a single time. This CDR3 spans 15 amino acids. The junction had 7 bases not matched to a gene; V was cut back by 4 bases and J by 3 bases. The germline V gene encodes CDR1 SGDLS and CDR2 YYNGEE.

The chain carries TRBV9 and TRBJ2-7; 10 nucleotides agree with TRBD1. The sequence derives from a man aged 18 to 30 who had recovered from COVID-19. Sequencing used PBMCs or T cells enriched from blood (not recorded which). CDR3 amino acids: CASSPSDRGYYEQYF. In DNA, the CDR3 is TGTGCCAGCAGCCCCTCGGACAGGGGGTACTACGAGCAGTACTTC.